The 8 T cell receptor beta chains reported below all come from one sample, sequenced in a study of shared clonotypes between healthy human individuals. The assay was immunoSEQ multiplex PCR, and TCRdb's table has in-frame clones only and misses some. The sample has 950,000 to 1,100,000 clones; about 75% are singletons. Sequenced input: memory CD4+ T cells sorted from blood. Subset described: CD45RA-negative fraction. These TCRs come from a man between 18 and 29 years old in good health.

The V call is TRBV19, the J call TRBJ2-7; TRBD1 matches 10 bases. Looked up from germline, CDR1 is LNHDA and CDR2 is SQIVND (reference sequence). The CDR3 has 15 residues. The trim removed 4 bases at V and 3 bases at J, leaving 6 bases unmatched. CDR3 sequence reads: CASSTDRGRRYEQYF. CDR3 nucleotides: TGTGCCAGTAGTACAGACAGGGGGCGCCGCTACGAGCAGTACTTC.

Concerning this clone itself: Other DNA sequences in the same sample also yield this CDR3. The genes are TRBV9 and TRBJ2-5, with D possibly called TRBD1 or TRBD2 (5 bases each). The CDR3 has 14 residues. Trimming cost V 2 bases and J 1 base, with 9 bases left between them. CDR1 and CDR2 (germline): SGDLS, YYNGEE. CDR3 in DNA: TGTGCCAGCAGCGTCGGGACCTCCCAAGAGACCCAGTACTTC. Protein: CASSVGTSQETQYF.

V usage is TRBV2 and J usage is TRBJ1-5, with 9 bases fitting TRBD1. Losses at the gene ends were 8 bases for V and 3 bases for J; bases not matched to a gene: 8. The CDR3 contains 15 residues. Per germline, CDR1 SNHLY and CDR2 FYNNEI. CDR3 sequence: CASLPTGGNNQPQHF. For the CDR3, the DNA is TGTGCCAGCCTACCGACAGGGGGTAACAATCAGCCCCAGCATTTT.

The V gene is TRBV5-1, the J gene TRBJ2-1; 8 positions agree with TRBD1. Germline assignment: CDR1 SGHRS and CDR2 YFSETQ. The CDR3 extends over 13 amino acids. V was pared by 4 bases and J by 10 bases, with 7 bases of the junction left unmatched. The CDR3 DNA is TGCGCCAGCAGCACCGACAGGGGAAAAGAGCAGTTCTTC. It yields the protein CASSTDRGKEQFF.

The chain has TRBV2 and TRBJ2-5; TRBD2 is a possible D gene (6 bases). From germline, CDR1 is SNHLY and CDR2 FYNNEI. This CDR3 contains 13 residues. V gave up 4 bases and J gave up 4 bases, with 10 bases separating them. In DNA, the CDR3 is TGTGCCAGCAGTGCCGGGACTGGAGAGACCCAGTACTTC. It specifies CASSAGTGETQYF.

V is TRBV18 and J is TRBJ2-1; 11 nucleotides line up with TRBD2. The germline V gene has CDR1 KGHSH and CDR2 LQKENI. The J segment lost 4 bases and the V segment lost 4 bases, leaving 6 bases of the junction unmatched. This CDR3 contains 16 residues. The CDR3 loop reads CASSQLAGVEYNEQFF. DNA of the CDR3: TGTGCCAGCTCACAACTAGCGGGAGTGGAGTACAATGAGCAGTTCTTC. Complete variable domain (other parts from reference TRBV18 and TRBJ2-1): NAGVMQNPRHLVRRRGQEARLRCSPMKGHSHVYWYRQLPEEGLKFMVYLQKENIIDESGMPKERFSAEFPKEGPSILRIQQVVRGDSAAYFCASSQLAGVEYNEQFFGPGTRLTVL.

The chain recombines TRBV19 with TRBJ2-7; 8 bases align to TRBD1. The CDR3 consists of 13 residues. J gave up 7 bases and V 5 bases, and 7 bases lay outside the gene matches. Germline V gene data show CDR1 as LNHDA and CDR2 as SQIVND (reference sequence). CDR3 in DNA: TGTGCCAGTAGTTTTGGACAGGGCGGTGAGCAGTACTTC. Translating gives CASSFGQGGEQYF.

The V call is TRBV19, the J call TRBJ1-4; 8 nucleotides match TRBD1. The CDR3 has 15 amino acids. Germline values: CDR1 LNHDA, CDR2 SQIVND (reference sequence). V shed 7 bases, J shed 7 bases, and the junction held 11 bases outside the gene matches. Here the CDR3 DNA reads TGTGCCAGTAATGACAGGGGATCGCCGGGTGAAAAACTGTTTTTT. Translation gives CASNDRGSPGEKLFF.